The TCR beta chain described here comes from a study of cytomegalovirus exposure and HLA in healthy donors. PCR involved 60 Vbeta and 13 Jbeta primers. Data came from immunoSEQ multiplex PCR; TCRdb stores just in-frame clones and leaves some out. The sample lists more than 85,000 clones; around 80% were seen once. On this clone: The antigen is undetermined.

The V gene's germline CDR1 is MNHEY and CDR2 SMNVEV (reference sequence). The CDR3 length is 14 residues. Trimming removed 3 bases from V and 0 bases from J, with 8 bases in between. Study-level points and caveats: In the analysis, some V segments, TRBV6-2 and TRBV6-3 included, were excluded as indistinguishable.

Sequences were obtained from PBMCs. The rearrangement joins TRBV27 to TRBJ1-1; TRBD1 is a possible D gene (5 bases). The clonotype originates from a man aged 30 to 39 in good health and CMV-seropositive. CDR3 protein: CASSLGGMNTEAFF. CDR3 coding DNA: TGTGCCAGCAGTTTGGGGGGGATGAACACTGAAGCTTTCTTT.